This T cell receptor beta chain was recorded in a study of shared clonotypes between healthy human individuals. Study-level results: The study drew on few donors, limiting represented genetic and exposure-history diversity. Non-shared clonotypes were found to have lower generation probabilities than the clonotypes that were shared by all four of the sorted-subset donors.

In the authors' workflow: From ImmunoSEQ came sequences covering only the junction and carrying no quality scores, so filtering differed. Assay used: immunoSEQ multiplex PCR; TCRdb lists only in-frame clones, some missing. That table furnishes V, J and clone size, whereas the DNA furnished D and trimming. The table records about 2.1 million clones, around 95% of them present only once. The V segment lost 2 bases and the J segment 2 bases; nucleotides outside the gene matches: 20. The length of the CDR3 is 22 residues. Naive CD8 populations comprised CD45RO-negative cells positively selected for CCR7, excluding terminally differentiated effector memory CD45RA+ cells. As concerns this clone: What it recognizes is unknown.

The chain recombines TRBV5-3 with TRBJ2-3, with 13 bases lining up with TRBD2. TRBV5-3 is an ORF for which the function is uncertain. The sample was naive CD8+ T cells from PBMCs. The source of this sequence is a man aged 18 to 29 in good health. Some clones in this sample may be carry-over from other donors' samples. The CDR3 here is CARSFPTGGGTSGKRITDTQYF. CDR3 DNA sequence: TGTGCCAGAAGCTTCCCGACAGGTGGTGGGACTAGCGGGAAAAGAATCACAGATACGCAGTATTTT.